This record concerns one TCR beta chain sequence. Its antigen is not identified. It was at deep level that the assay was run. In the original analysis: ImmunoSEQ yielded junction-only sequences lacking quality scores, so filtering differed. Some clones are missing from TCRdb's copy, which holds only in-frame ones; the method was immunoSEQ multiplex PCR. That table furnishes V, J and clone size, whereas the DNA furnished D and trimming. The table lists over 2 million clones, roughly 94% of them singletons. This entry is derived from a study of shared clonotypes between healthy human individuals. V trimming: 4 bases; J trimming: 2 bases; junction bases outside the gene matches: 7. Germline V gene sequence: CDR1 LGHNA, CDR2 YSLEER. This CDR3 has 15 residues. Study-wide results and caveats: Relative to clonotypes present in all four donors, those not shared had lower generation probabilities. Around 5.3% of naive CD4 clonotypes were shared across several donors.

This clonotype was obtained from a man younger than 35 in good health. Sequences were obtained from naive CD4+ T cells sorted from blood. The sample's subset: CD45RA+ positively selected. The V and J genes are TRBV4-3 and TRBJ1-2; 7 bases are shared with TRBD1. The CDR3 nucleotides are TGCGCCAGCAGCCGTATGGGACAGTCAAACTATGGCTACACCTTC. The encoded protein is CASSRMGQSNYGYTF.